Listed here is a single TCR beta chain. This entry is derived from a study of blood T cell repertoires in COVID-19. Study as a whole: COVID-19 samples from acute and convalescent phases originated in the United States, Italy and Spain. T cells, B-cell-depleted T cells, or PBMCs provided the cDNA or gDNA that served as material.

Original methodology: Reference gene primer amplification in the assay estimated nucleated cell counts. TCRdb's copy holds only in-frame clones and misses some; the assay was immunoSEQ multiplex PCR. V and J calls and clone size are as listed in that table; D and trimming were resolved from the DNA. Among around 150,000 clones, 75% to 90% were seen once, and the ten largest hold 11%. Trimming took 2 bases from V and 0 from J, leaving 11 bases between them. The CDR3 consists of 14 residues. Germline assignment: CDR1 GTSNPN and CDR2 SVGIG (reference sequence). Sequencing used peripheral blood. The clonotype comes from a human donor in a cohort sampled during active COVID-19. The chain couples TRBV30 to TRBJ2-7, with a weak D call TRBD1 (6 bases). The CDR3 nucleotides read TGTGCCTGGAGTTGGGACACAAACTCCTACGAGCAGTACTTC. It codes for CAWSWDTNSYEQYF. The complete variable domain, with remaining parts taken from reference TRBV30 and TRBJ2-7, reads SQTIHQWPATLVQPVGSPLSLECTVEGTSNPNLYWYRQAAGRGLQLLFYSVGIGQISSEVPQNLSASRPQDRQFILSSKKLLLSDSGFYLCAWSWDTNSYEQYFGPGTRLTVT.